These 12 T cell receptor beta chains were sequenced from one sample in a study of OX40 agonist ivuxolimab in advanced cancers. Here immunoSEQ multiplex PCR was the method, and the copy in TCRdb shows in-frame clones only, minus some. Altogether 95,000 to 150,000 clones are present, 85% to 95% being singletons, with the ten largest covering 0.7% to 0.9%. The sequenced sample was CD4+ or CD8+ T cells sorted from blood, obtained in a trial of the OX40 agonist ivuxolimab. These TCRs come from an adult with an advanced solid tumor such as melanoma, head and neck, liver or kidney cancer.

The chain has TRBV5-4 and TRBJ1-2; no clear D gene. The V end was cut by 1 base, the J end by 7 bases, with 8 bases between. Germline CDR1 SGHNT, CDR2 YYREEE (reference sequence). The CDR3 runs to 12 residues. The CDR3 DNA reads TGTGCCAGCAGCTTGCCTTTAGGTGGCTACACCTTC. The encoded protein is CASSLPLGGYTF. Full variable domain (missing parts from reference TRBV5-4 and TRBJ1-2): ETGVTQSPTHLIKTRGQQVTLRCSSQSGHNTVSWYQQALGQGPQFIFQYYREEENGRGNFPPRFSGLQFPNYSSELNVNALELDDSALYLCASSLPLGGYTFGSGTRLTVV.

The CDR3 loop reads CASSLRFTNEAFF. CDR3 DNA: TGTGCCAGCAGCTTACGTTTCACTAATGAAGCTTTCTTT. V is TRBV13 and J is TRBJ1-1; D is uncertain. Per the germline V gene, CDR1 is PRHDT and CDR2 is FYEKMQ (reference sequence). V lost 2 bases and J lost 7, with 11 bases in between. CDR3 length: 13 amino acids.

In DNA, the CDR3 is TGTGCCAGCAGCGTAAGCCCAGGGGGCGGGAATGAAAAACTGTTTTTT. This translates into CASSVSPGGGNEKLFF. J is TRBJ1-4 and V is TRBV9; 8 bases align to TRBD1. Germline V lookup: CDR1 SGDLS, CDR2 YYNGEE. Trimming at V came to 1 base and at J to 5 bases, leaving 7 bases not matched to a gene. The CDR3 is 16 residues long.

The rearrangement uses TRBV19 and TRBJ2-5; 8 positions agree with TRBD2. The J call may not be correct, given that the DNA end is closer to TRBJ2-7. Germline values: CDR1 LNHDA, CDR2 SQIVND (reference sequence). The CDR3 length is 15 residues. CDR3 nucleotides: TGTGCCAGTAGTACCCGGGGGGGGAAACGGTACGAGCAGTACTTC. Its protein product is CASSTRGGKRYEQYF.

The V gene is TRBV7-2, the J gene TRBJ1-5; D possibly corresponds to TRBD1 (6 bases). CDR3 size: 15 residues. Trimming pared 2 bases from V and 5 bases from J, leaving 13 bases between. Per germline, CDR1 SGHTA and CDR2 FQGNSA. The CDR3 loop is CASSLTRDKHQPQHF. The DNA for the CDR3 is TGTGCCAGCAGCTTAACGCGGGACAAACATCAGCCCCAGCATTTT.

CDR3 loop: CASSSGPATNEKLFF. CDR3 DNA: TGCGCCAGCAGCTCAGGGCCCGCAACTAATGAAAAACTGTTTTTT. The rearrangement uses TRBV5-1 and TRBJ1-4; possibly TRBD1 for D (5 bases). The germline V gene has CDR1 SGHRS and CDR2 YFSETQ. The length of the CDR3 is 15 residues. V lost 3 bases and J 0 bases, leaving 9 bases between the germline ends.

The V gene is TRBV4-2, the J gene TRBJ2-6; D is possibly TRBD1 (6 bases). This CDR3 is built from 17 residues. The germline CDR1 and CDR2 sequences are LGHNA and YNFKEQ. V lost 4 bases and J 0 bases, leaving 13 bases between the germline ends. CDR3 loop: CASSPEQGSSGANVLTF. CDR3 coding DNA: TGTGCCAGCAGCCCGGAACAGGGAAGCTCTGGGGCCAACGTCCTGACTTTC.

The chain employs TRBV11-3 and TRBJ1-1; D gene uncertain. The ends were cut back, 5 bases at V and 0 bases at J, with 7 bases in the middle. Per the germline V gene, CDR1 is SGHNT and CDR2 is YENEEA. The CDR3 is 13 residues long. Here the CDR3 reads CASSSRMNTEAFF. DNA of the CDR3: TGTGCCAGCAGCAGTAGGATGAACACTGAAGCTTTCTTT.

The rearrangement joins TRBV19 to TRBJ2-2, with a tentative D call TRBD2 (5 bases). Germline CDR1 and CDR2: LNHDA and SQIVND (reference sequence). The CDR3 has 14 amino acids. With 5 bases removed from V and 7 bases from J, the gap between germline ends came to 14 bases. The CDR3 spells CASSSRTLSGELFF. CDR3 coding DNA: TGTGCCAGTAGTTCTCGGACTCTCAGCGGGGAGCTGTTTTTT.

The chain recombines TRBV10-3 with TRBJ2-5; TRBD1 matches at 9 bases. The V and J ends lost 3 bases and 5 bases, in that order; junction bases with no gene match: 10. Germline V gene sequence: CDR1 ENHRY, CDR2 SYGVKD. The CDR3 covers 16 residues. The CDR3 DNA follows: TGTGCCATCAGTGACGGGACAGGGATAGATTTCGAGACCCAGTACTTC. Amino acids: CAISDGTGIDFETQYF.

The rearrangement joins TRBV6-1 to TRBJ2-7; 9 bases agree with TRBD1. This CDR3 is 16 amino acids long. Per the germline V gene, CDR1 is MNHNS and CDR2 is SASEGT. Unmatched junction bases numbered 9, after V lost 3 bases and J lost 3 bases. The CDR3 sequence is CASSDHRGPSNYEQYF. CDR3 DNA: TGTGCCAGCAGTGACCACAGGGGGCCGTCAAACTACGAGCAGTACTTC.

The DNA for the CDR3 is TGTGCCAGCAGTCCCATGATTGGGAACACTGAAGCTTTCTTT. Protein product: CASSPMIGNTEAFF. The chain employs TRBV28 and TRBJ1-1; D gene unclear. This CDR3 region has 14 residues. The germline CDR1 and CDR2 sequences are MDHEN and SYDVKM. Trimming pared 5 bases from V and 1 base from J, leaving 11 bases between.